This is a list of T cell receptor beta chains from one sample in a study of cytomegalovirus exposure and HLA in healthy donors. The table came from immunoSEQ multiplex PCR; TCRdb's copy has only in-frame clones and leaves some out. This sample has around 90,000 clones, with approximately 81% found just once. The specimen sequenced was PBMCs. Receptor source: a woman in her forties in good health and CMV-seronegative. CDR3s include the opening cysteine and the closing phenylalanine or tryptophan. D genes are given only for firm matches. Clone size is shown for a subset of rows, as once, few, many or a class of expanded clone.

d_gene,abundance,v_gene,j_gene,CDR3nt,CDR3aa
NA,NA,TRBV7-4,TRBJ2-3,TGTGCCAGCAGCTTAGAGCCCCCCCGGGTTTCGGATACGCAGTATTTT,CASSLEPPRVSDTQYF
NA,NA,TRBV5-1,TRBJ2-4,TGCGCCAGCAGCATCCCCCCGGACGGGGACATTCAGTACTTC,CASSIPPDGDIQYF
TRBD1,few,TRBV7-8,TRBJ1-5,TGTGCCAGCAGCATATCCGGGACAGGGGGACAGCCCCAGCATTTT,CASSISGTGGQPQHF
TRBD1,NA,TRBV6-1,TRBJ1-3,TGTGCCAGCAGTGAAGCGGAGACAGGGGGAAACACCATATATTTT,CASSEAETGGNTIYF
NA,NA,TRBV27,TRBJ2-7,TGTGCCAGCAGTCCATCCCGACTAACCTACGAGCAGTACTTC,CASSPSRLTYEQYF
NA,NA,TRBV6-1,TRBJ1-5,TGTGCCAGCAGTGAAGCCCCAAGGGGGCCCCAGCATTTT,CASSEAPRGPQHF
NA,NA,TRBV4-2,TRBJ2-7,TGTGCCAGCAGCGCCCGTCAAGGGACACGGGGGGCCTACGAGCAGTACTTC,CASSARQGTRGAYEQYF
NA,NA,TRBV5-4,TRBJ1-5,TGTGCCAGCAGCTTGGCTGGGAGGGAGCCCCAGCATTTT,CASSLAGREPQHF
NA,once,TRBV4-3,TRBJ1-4,TGCGCCAGCAGCCAAACTATTGCAACTAATGAAAAACTGTTTTTT,CASSQTIATNEKLFF
NA,NA,TRBV11-3,TRBJ2-5,TGTGCCAGCAGCTTAATCGCGGAAGAGACCCAGTACTTC,CASSLIAEETQYF
NA,NA,TRBV19,TRBJ2-7,TGTGCCAGTAGTATCCAAGGAGGGGTCGACGAGCAGTACTTC,CASSIQGGVDEQYF
NA,NA,TRBV2,TRBJ2-7,TGTGCCAGCAGTGAGGCGGGATGTGGGCAGTACTTC,CASSEAGCGQYF
TRBD2,NA,TRBV6-5,TRBJ2-7,TGTGCCAGCAGTGGGAGGGGCAGGAACTACGAGCAGTACTTC,CASSGRGRNYEQYF
TRBD1,NA,TRBV11-2,TRBJ1-2,TGTGCCAGCAGCTTACCGGGACAGAGTGTTAACTATGGCTACACCTTC,CASSLPGQSVNYGYTF
NA,NA,TRBV27,TRBJ1-1,TGTGCCAGCAGTTTCCTTACAGGGACCACTGAAGCTTTCTTT,CASSFLTGTTEAFF